The clone carrying this TCR beta chain has only a few counts. The antigen is undetermined. The CDR3 length is 12 residues. The germline V gene encodes CDR1 DFQATT and CDR2 SNEGSKA (reference sequence). Trimming shortened V by 5 bases and J by 3 bases, and 11 bases separated the two germline ends. The data were taken from a study of identical twins. Study-level findings and limits: Possibly, invariant MAIT and iNKT cells partly confounded zero-insertion analyses. Without tracking the same donors, conclusions rested on cross-sectional statistical analysis. The more abundant beta clonotypes in cord blood had fewer insertions, and memory repertoires did not show this. With monozygotic twins, out-of-frame TCR alpha sharing exceeded what models estimated.

TCRdb recomputed calls from the 5' RACE reads with MiXCR, one row per CDR3 protein. The sample holds 200,000 to 300,000 distinct CDR3 sequences; more than 9.5% are singletons and the top ten take roughly 4%. This same sample was also part of a study on yellow fever vaccine responses in identical twins.

This chain links TRBV20-1 with TRBJ2-7; D unresolved. This clonotype was obtained from a woman between 18 and 29 years old in good health. The sequencing sample was made of memory (CD45RO+) T cells sorted from blood. This CDR3 is CSAYSASYEQYF. In DNA form, the CDR3 reads TGCAGTGCTTATTCCGCCAGCTACGAGCAGTACTTC.